The text below deals with one T cell receptor (beta chain). Its antigen is still unknown. No much larger clonotype is one base removed from it; base qualities were not supplied. A second Seattle source provided samples from volunteer blood donors who had recovered from COVID-19. Each collaborating institution followed its own protocols to collect whole blood in K2EDTA tubes. For TCRbeta analysis, collaborators shipped samples as frozen whole blood, isolated PBMCs, or DNA extracted from either of those sample types. The V end loses 1 base and the J end loses 7 bases, and a stretch of 10 bases separates them. There are 13 amino acids in the CDR3, from cysteine to phenylalanine inclusive. Only the CDR3 part of the read is kept: 39 bases, read in frame from the first base. The sample is drawn from a study of blood T cell repertoires in COVID-19 (dated by TCRdb to 2019 to 2021). Describing the broader study: Collaborator samples came from the United States, Italy and Spain and covered acute and convalescent phases of COVID-19. Samples came from the ongoing ImmuneRACE study (first 160 participants) plus 1,254 subjects from 6 global collaborators. Nearly every sample came with metadata listing a de-identified subject ID, COVID-19 status, age in years and sex. The prospective study material was composed of cDNA or gDNA derived from T cells, B-cell-depleted T cells, or PBMCs. The repertoires were made available in a free public database intended to serve as a resource for research on the immune response to SARS-CoV-2. The dataset comprised deeply sampled blood TCRbeta repertoires from subjects exposed to, actively infected with, or recovered from COVID-19. HLA class I and class II types, where available, came from metadata supplied by the sample provider rather than from assay-based typing.

Summary of the overall study and its limitations: The amount of clinical and demographic metadata varied by source and participant and was provided uncurated.

TCRbeta CDR3 regions were amplified from genomic DNA by means of the immunoSEQ Assay, a bias-controlled multiplex PCR. The published analysis was carried out like this. The number of nucleated cells in each sample was estimated by amplification of reference gene primers within the assay. To quantify the absolute abundance of each unique TCRbeta CDR3 rearrangement, sequence reads were collapsed and filtered. Productive Simpson clonality was computed per sample as the square root of Simpson's diversity index over productive rearrangements. Imported from immuneACCESS, the table was reduced by TCRdb to in-frame sequences with V and J called. These copies leave out some clones; in studies compared against another copy, an unresolved V gene accounts for under half, and the cause of the remainder is not known. V and J calls and clone size are given by that table; D and trimming were obtained from the DNA. For this sample there are under 300,000 clones; about 89% appear just once. 0.85% to 0.95% of the sample is taken by the ten largest.

The TCR was taken from a woman aged 40-49 years who had recovered from COVID-19. The sample was peripheral blood. The rearrangement combines TRBV12-3 or TRBV12-4 with TRBJ1-2, with the D gene not clear enough to name. For the CDR3, the sequence is CASSLGEGGGYTF. The nucleotides are TGTGCCAGCAGTTTAGGAGAGGGCGGTGGCTACACCTTC.